What follows describes a single T cell receptor (beta chain). Its antigen is not known. 5'RACE employing 10-nucleotide random UMIs yielded the cDNA. TCRdb re-called the 5' RACE reads through MiXCR, storing one row per CDR3 protein. The data contain under 80,000 distinct CDR3 sequences, around 5.5% of them singletons. This sample was included in a study of neurological immune-mediated disorders. Unsorted libraries used 2 million PBMCs kept at -80 degrees C. Study-wide results and limits: One cluster of related CDR3 sequences contained, by phylogenetic grouping, the repertoires of 18 of 34 multiple sclerosis patients and formed a possible signature.

The sequence was obtained from a woman under 40 with multiple sclerosis. Sequencing was performed on PBMCs.

The CDR3 nucleotides read TGTGCCAGCAGTCAACAAGTCGGGGTTTTAGGGACCCAGTACTTC. This encodes CASSQQVGVLGTQYF. V and J are TRBV7-2 and TRBJ2-5, with D perhaps TRBD2 (5 bases). The V end lost 6 bases, the J end lost 7 bases, and 21 bases lay between the germline ends. The CDR3 totals 15 residues. Germline CDR1 and CDR2: SGHTA and FQGNSA.